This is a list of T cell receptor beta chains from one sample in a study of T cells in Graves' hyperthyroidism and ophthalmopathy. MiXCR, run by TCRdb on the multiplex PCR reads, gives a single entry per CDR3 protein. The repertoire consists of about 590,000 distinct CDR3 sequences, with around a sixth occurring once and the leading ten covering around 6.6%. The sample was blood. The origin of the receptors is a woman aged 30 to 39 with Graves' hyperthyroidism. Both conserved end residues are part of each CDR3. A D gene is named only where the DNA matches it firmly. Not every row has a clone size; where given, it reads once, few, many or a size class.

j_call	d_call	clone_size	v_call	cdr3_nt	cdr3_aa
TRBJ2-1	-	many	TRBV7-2	TGTGCCAGCATTCAAAGTAGTGAGCAGTTCTTC	CASIQSSEQFF
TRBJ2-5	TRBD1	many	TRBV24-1	TGTGCCACCAGTGGGACGACAGGGTTAGAAGAGACCCAGTACTTC	CATSGTTGLEETQYF
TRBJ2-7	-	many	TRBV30	TGTGCCTGGAGTAGCATTGGCTACGAGCAGTACTTC	CAWSSIGYEQYF
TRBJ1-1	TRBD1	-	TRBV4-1	TGCGCCAGCAGCCAGACAGGGGCGTCGGACACTGAAGCTTTCTTT	CASSQTGASDTEAFF
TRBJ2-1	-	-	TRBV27	TGTGCCAGCAGCTCCCTTCGACTAGGGGTGGATGAGCAGCTCTTC	CASSSLRLGVDEQLF
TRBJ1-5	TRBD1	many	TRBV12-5	TGTGCTAGCGCTTTGACAGGGGGAATGCAGCCCCAGCATTTT	CASALTGGMQPQHF
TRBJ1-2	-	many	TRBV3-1	TGTGCCAGCAGCCAAGACTTTCAAAACTATGGCTACACCTTC	CASSQDFQNYGYTF
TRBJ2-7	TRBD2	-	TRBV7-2	TGTGCCAGCAGCATTAGCGGGAGATACCACGAGCAGTACTTC	CASSISGRYHEQYF
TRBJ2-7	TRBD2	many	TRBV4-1	TGCGCCAGCAGCCAAGAGGGAAGCGGGAGTGGAGAGCAGTACTTC	CASSQEGSGSGEQYF
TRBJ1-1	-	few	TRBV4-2	TGTGCCAGCAGCCAAGAACTACGTCCCAATTCGGGCGCTGAAGCTTTCTTT	CASSQELRPNSGAEAFF
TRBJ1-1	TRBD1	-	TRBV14	TGTGCCAGCAGCACACCTGACAGGGTCCCAGAGGGAGCTTTCTTT	CASSTPDRVPEGAFF
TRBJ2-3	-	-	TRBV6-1	TGTGCCAGCAGTAGAGAGGCAGGGTGGACAGATACGCAGTATTTT	CASSREAGWTDTQYF
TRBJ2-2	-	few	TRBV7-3	TGTGCCAGCAGCAGCCCTACGCCTTGGGGCACCGGGGAGCTGTTTTTT	CASSSPTPWGTGELFF
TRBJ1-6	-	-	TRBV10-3	TGTGCCATCAGGGTGGGGACCTATAATTCACCCCTCCACTTT	CAIRVGTYNSPLHF
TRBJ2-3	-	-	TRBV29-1	TGCAGCGTTGCGGGAGGGGGCCTAGTTGGTACGCAGTATTTT	CSVAGGGLVGTQYF
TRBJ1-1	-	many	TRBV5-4	TGTGCCAGCAGCGAACGACAAGGAGGTAGCACTGAAGCTTTCTTT	CASSERQGGSTEAFF
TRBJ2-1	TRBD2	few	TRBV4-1	TGCGCCAGCAGCCAGGTGCCGGGACTAGCTTCATACAATGAGCAGTTCTTC	CASSQVPGLASYNEQFF
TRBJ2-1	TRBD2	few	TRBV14	TGTGCCAGCAGTAAAGAGCTAGCGGGAGGGCCCAGGAATGAGCAGTTCTTC	CASSKELAGGPRNEQFF
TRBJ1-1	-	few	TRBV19	TGTGCCAGTAGATCTGCCGCTGGGGCTTGGAACACTGAAGCTTTCTTT	CASRSAAGAWNTEAFF
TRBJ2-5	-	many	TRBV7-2	TGTGCCAGCAGCTCATTAGTCGGGGAGACCCAGTACTTC	CASSSLVGETQYF
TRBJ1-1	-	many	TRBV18	TGTGCCAGCAGCCCGGGACGGCTGAACACTGAAGCTTTCTTT	CASSPGRLNTEAFF
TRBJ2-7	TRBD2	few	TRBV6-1	TGTGCCAGCAGTGTCCGGGAGGGCTACGAGCAGTACTTC	CASSVREGYEQYF
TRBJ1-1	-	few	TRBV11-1	TGTGCCAGCAGCTTAGCCGACGGGACCACTGAAGCTTTCTTT	CASSLADGTTEAFF
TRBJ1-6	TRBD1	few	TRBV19	TGTGCCAGACCCGGGACAGGCCCAGGAAATACACCCCTCCACTTT	CARPGTGPGNTPLHF
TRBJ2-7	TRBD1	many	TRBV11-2	TGTGCCAGCAGCCCGCCGGGACAGATGTACGAGCAGTACTTC	CASSPPGQMYEQYF
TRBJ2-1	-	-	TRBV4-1	TGCGCCAGCAGGCAAATAGCGGCAGGGAGGCTTAATGAGCAGTTCTTC	CASRQIAAGRLNEQFF
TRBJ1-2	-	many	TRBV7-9	TGTGCCAGCAGCCTCATGCAGACTTCATCAGATGGCTACACCTTC	CASSLMQTSSDGYTF